One and the same sample provided the 8 T cell receptor beta chains below, sequenced in a study (dated by TCRdb to between 2014 and 2017). The protocol used for the library was 5' RACE. TCRdb records Illumina MiSeq as the sequencer. Through fastp at Q25 and MiXCR, TCRdb rebuilt clones from the public reads, retaining in-frame beta chains. Rows are combined by CDR3 protein, so each entry shows the most common genes and DNA. The sample table records tens of thousands of distinct CDR3 sequences; 28% of these occur just once. The ten most abundant clones make up approximately 3.2% of the sample. Source material: tumor-infiltrating memory CD4+ T cells sorted from the breast tumor. The cell subset or site label on this specimen signifies: memory CD4+ T cells, CD4+CD45RO+CD25-. These receptors all come from a female donor with breast cancer.

The chain uses TRBV7-2 and TRBJ2-1, with D hard to call. The CDR3 is 13 amino acids. Germline-derived CDR1 and CDR2 are SGHTA and FQGNSA. Trimming took 8 bases from V and 9 from J, leaving 17 bases between them. The CDR3 here is CASRRSRPGEQFF. The CDR3 DNA reads TGTGCCAGCCGTCGTTCGCGGCCAGGTGAGCAGTTCTTC.

Remarks on this clonotype: One base away lies a much larger clone, so this may be a sequencing read error. The chain employs TRBV12-3 or TRBV12-4 and TRBJ2-1; a weak D match, TRBD2 (5 bases). The V and J ends lost 6 bases and 2 bases respectively, with 17 bases between them. This CDR3 region has 16 residues. The CDR3 DNA reads TGTGCCAGCAGCACATGGGCTAGCAGCCCCTACAATGAGCAGTTCTTC. Encoded protein: CASSTWASSPYNEQFF.

The rearrangement links TRBV7-8 to TRBJ2-2; D remains ambiguous. The germline gives CDR1 SGHVS, CDR2 FQNEAQ. V was pared by 6 bases and J by 1 base, with 15 bases between. The length of the CDR3 is 16 residues. CDR3 coding DNA: TGTGCCAGCAGGCTCCCCCTATGGAAGAACACCGGGGAGCTGTTTTTT. The encoded protein is CASRLPLWKNTGELFF.

The rearrangement joins TRBV6-5 to TRBJ2-3; 8 bases fit TRBD1. The V and J ends lost 6 bases and 1 base, in that order; junction bases with no gene match: 6. CDR3 length: 15 amino acids. Germline CDR1 is MNHEY and CDR2 is SVGAGI. CDR3 DNA sequence: TGTGCCAGCAGGCACACGACAGGGGGCACAGATACGCAGTATTTT. It is translated as CASRHTTGGTDTQYF.

This clonotype was found a few times. The chain recombines TRBV4-1 with TRBJ2-3, with 10 bases identical to TRBD2. J gave up 0 bases and V 4 bases, and 7 bases lay outside the gene matches. Germline V lookup: CDR1 MGHRA, CDR2 YSYEKL. The CDR3 totals 17 residues. The CDR3 DNA follows: TGCGCCAGCAGCCCTTATAGGACTAGCGGTAGCACAGATACGCAGTATTTT. This translates into CASSPYRTSGSTDTQYF.

There are a few counts of this clonotype. The chain carries TRBV20-1 and TRBJ2-2; D is ambiguous. Trimming removed 5 bases at V and 1 base at J, with 11 bases between. This CDR3 has 14 residues. The germline V gene encodes CDR1 DFQATT and CDR2 SNEGSKA (reference sequence). The CDR3 protein is CSAATRKNTGELFF. In nucleotides, the CDR3 is TGCAGTGCTGCCACGCGGAAGAACACCGGGGAGCTGTTTTTT.

This clonotype was counted only a few times. The chain joins TRBV27 to TRBJ2-1, with TRBD1 identical over 9 bases. The trim removed 11 bases at V and 4 bases at J, leaving 6 bases unmatched. In germline, CDR1 is MNHEY, CDR2 SMNVEV (reference sequence). The CDR3 totals 13 residues. CDR3 region: CASRTGDYNEQFF. In nucleotides, the CDR3 is TGTGCCTCCCGGACAGGGGATTACAATGAGCAGTTCTTC.

This chain joins TRBV7-9 and TRBJ1-2; tentatively, D is TRBD1 (5 bases). The V end lost 5 bases, the J end lost 8 bases, and 18 bases lay between the germline ends. The germline V gene has CDR1 SEHNR and CDR2 FQNEAQ (reference sequence). The CDR3 extends over 14 amino acids. The CDR3 DNA sequence: TGTGCCAGCAGCCAGAACGAACAGGCGGGCGGCTACACCTTC. This sequence encodes CASSQNEQAGGYTF. Drawing the rest from reference TRBV7-9 and TRBJ1-2, the complete variable domain is DTGVSQNPRHKITKRGQNVTFRCDPISEHNRLYWYRQTLGQGPEFLTYFQNEAQLEKSRLLSDRFSAERPKGSFSTLEIQRTEQGDSAMYLCASSQNEQAGGYTFGSGTRLTVV.